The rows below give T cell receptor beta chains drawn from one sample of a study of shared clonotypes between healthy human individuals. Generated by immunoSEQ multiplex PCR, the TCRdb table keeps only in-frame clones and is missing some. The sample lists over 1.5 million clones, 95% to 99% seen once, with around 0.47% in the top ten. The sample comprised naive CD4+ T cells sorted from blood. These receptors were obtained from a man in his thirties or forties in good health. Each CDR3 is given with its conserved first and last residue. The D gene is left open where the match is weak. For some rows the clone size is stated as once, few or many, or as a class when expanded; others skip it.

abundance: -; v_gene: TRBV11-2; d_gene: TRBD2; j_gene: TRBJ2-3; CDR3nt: TGTGCCAGCAGCGATACTAGCGGGGCCACAGATACGCAGTATTTT; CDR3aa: CASSDTSGATDTQYF
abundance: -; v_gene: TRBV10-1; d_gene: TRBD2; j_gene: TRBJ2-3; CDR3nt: TGCGCCAGCAGTTCCCCCCGGGAGGGCCAGATAGATACGCAGTATTTT; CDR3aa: CASSSPREGQIDTQYF
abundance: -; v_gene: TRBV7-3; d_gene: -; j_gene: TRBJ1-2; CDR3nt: TGTGCCAGCAGCTTAACTGGGTCTGGGAACTATGGCTACACCTTC; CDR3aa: CASSLTGSGNYGYTF
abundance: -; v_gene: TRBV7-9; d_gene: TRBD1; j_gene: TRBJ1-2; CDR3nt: TGTGCCAGCAGCTTACGGACAGGGGCCGGTGGCTACACCTTC; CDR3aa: CASSLRTGAGGYTF
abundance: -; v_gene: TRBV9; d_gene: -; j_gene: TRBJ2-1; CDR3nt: TGTGCCAGCAGCGTAGTCGGGAACCTTTTGGATGAGCAGTTCTTC; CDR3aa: CASSVVGNLLDEQFF
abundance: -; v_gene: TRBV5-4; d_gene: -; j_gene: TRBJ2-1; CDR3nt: TGTGCCAGCAATCAACGCGGCTACAATGAGCAGTTCTTC; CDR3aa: CASNQRGYNEQFF
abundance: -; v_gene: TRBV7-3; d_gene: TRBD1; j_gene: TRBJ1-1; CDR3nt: TGTGCCAGCAGCTCTTCAGGGGGCAACGCTGAAGCTTTCTTT; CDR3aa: CASSSSGGNAEAFF
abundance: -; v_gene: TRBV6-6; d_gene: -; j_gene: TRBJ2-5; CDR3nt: TGTGCCAGCAGTTACGGCCCAGGGACTGGTGGAGAGACCCAGTACTTC; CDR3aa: CASSYGPGTGGETQYF
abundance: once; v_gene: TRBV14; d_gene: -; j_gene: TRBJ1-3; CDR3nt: TGTGCCACCACCCCCATTTCTGGAAACACCATATATTTT; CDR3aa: CATTPISGNTIYF
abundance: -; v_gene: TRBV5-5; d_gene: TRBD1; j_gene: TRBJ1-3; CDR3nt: TGTGCCAGCAGCTTAGGGGGCGGCTCTGGAAACACCATATATTTT; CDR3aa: CASSLGGGSGNTIYF
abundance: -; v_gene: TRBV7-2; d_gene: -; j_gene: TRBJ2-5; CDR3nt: TGTGCCAGCAGCTTAGTACGAGAGACCCAGTACTTC; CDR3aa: CASSLVRETQYF
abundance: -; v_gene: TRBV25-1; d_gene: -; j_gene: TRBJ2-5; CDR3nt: TGTGCCAGCAGTAGAGTGGGGCAAGAGACCCAGTACTTC; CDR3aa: CASSRVGQETQYF
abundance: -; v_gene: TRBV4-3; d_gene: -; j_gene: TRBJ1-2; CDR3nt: TGCGCCAGCAGCCAAGTAGCAATTCAGGGGAAACGCTACACCTTC; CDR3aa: CASSQVAIQGKRYTF
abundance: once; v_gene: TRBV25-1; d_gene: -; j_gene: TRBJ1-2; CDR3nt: TGTGCCAGCAGCCAGCTTAACTATGGCTACACCTTC; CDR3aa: CASSQLNYGYTF
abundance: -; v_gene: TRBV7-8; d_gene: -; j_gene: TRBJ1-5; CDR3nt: TGTGCCAGCAGCTTATCATCTCAGAACGGGGGTCAGCCCCAGCATTTT; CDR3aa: CASSLSSQNGGQPQHF
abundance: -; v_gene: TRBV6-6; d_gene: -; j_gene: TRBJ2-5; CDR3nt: TGTGCCAGCTCGCGGGGGCGAGAGACCCAGTACTTC; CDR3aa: CASSRGRETQYF
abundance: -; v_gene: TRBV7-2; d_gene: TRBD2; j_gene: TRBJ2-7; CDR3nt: TGTGCCAGCAGCAGCCCGACTAGCGGATACTACGAGCAGTACTTC; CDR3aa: CASSSPTSGYYEQYF
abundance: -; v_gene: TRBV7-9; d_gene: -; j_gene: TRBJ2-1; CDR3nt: TGTGCCAGCAGCGACCGACCGGGACGCGGCAGTGAGCAGTTCTTC; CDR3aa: CASSDRPGRGSEQFF
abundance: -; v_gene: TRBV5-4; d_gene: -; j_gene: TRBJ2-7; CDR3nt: TGTGCCAGCAGCCTAGGCGGCCCCTCGAGCGAGCAGTACTTC; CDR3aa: CASSLGGPSSEQYF
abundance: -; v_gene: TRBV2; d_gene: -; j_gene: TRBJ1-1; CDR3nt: TGTGCCAGCAACCTACAGGGAACGAACACTGAAGCTTTCTTT; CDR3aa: CASNLQGTNTEAFF
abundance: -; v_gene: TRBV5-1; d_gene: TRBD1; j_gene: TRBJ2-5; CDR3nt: TGCGCCAGCAGCTCCATCGGGGCAGGGGGAGAGACCCAGTACTTC; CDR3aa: CASSSIGAGGETQYF
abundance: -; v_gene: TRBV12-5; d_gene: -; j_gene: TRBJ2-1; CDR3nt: TGTGCTAGTGGTTTGGTAGGGGGGAATGAGCAGTTCTTC; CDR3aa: CASGLVGGNEQFF
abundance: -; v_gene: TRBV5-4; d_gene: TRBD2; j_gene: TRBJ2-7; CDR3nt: TGTGCCAGCAGCTTGGCGGGAGGGCCTGTATACGAGCAGTACTTC; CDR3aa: CASSLAGGPVYEQYF
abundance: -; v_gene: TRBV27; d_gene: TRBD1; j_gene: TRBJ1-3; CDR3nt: TGTGCCAGCAGTCCCCTGGACAGGAGTAACACCATATATTTT; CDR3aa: CASSPLDRSNTIYF
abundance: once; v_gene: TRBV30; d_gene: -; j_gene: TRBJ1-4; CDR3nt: TGTGCCAGCCAGCCTACTAATGAAAAACTGTTTTTT; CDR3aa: CASQPTNEKLFF
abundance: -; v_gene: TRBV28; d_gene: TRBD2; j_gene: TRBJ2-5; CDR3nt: TGTGCCAGCTGGAGGGGAGGGCCCTTGGGAGAGACCCAGTACTTC; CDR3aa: CASWRGGPLGETQYF